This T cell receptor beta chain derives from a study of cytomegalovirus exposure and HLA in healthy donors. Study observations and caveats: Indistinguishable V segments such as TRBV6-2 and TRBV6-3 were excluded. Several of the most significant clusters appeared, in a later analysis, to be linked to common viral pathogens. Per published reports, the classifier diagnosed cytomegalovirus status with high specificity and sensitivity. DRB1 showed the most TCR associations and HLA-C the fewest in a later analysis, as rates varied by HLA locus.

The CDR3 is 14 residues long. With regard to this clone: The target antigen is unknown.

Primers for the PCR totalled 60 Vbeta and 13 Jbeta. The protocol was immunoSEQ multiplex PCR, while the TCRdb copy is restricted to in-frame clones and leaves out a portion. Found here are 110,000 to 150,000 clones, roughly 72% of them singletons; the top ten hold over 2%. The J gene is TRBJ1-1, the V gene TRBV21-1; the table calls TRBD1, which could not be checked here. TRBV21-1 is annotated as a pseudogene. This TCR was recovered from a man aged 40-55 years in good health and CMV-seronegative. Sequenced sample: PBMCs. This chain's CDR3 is CASNKRDTDTEAFF. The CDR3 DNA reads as TGTGCCAGCAACAAAAGGGACACAGACACTGAAGCTTTCTTT.